The rows below give T cell receptor beta chains drawn from one sample of a study of shared clonotypes between healthy human individuals. Sequencing used immunoSEQ multiplex PCR; TCRdb keeps in-frame clones, though not all of them. The data show about 1.1 million clones, with approximately 80% seen just once and approximately 0.9% held by the top ten. Sequenced input: memory CD4+ T cells from PBMCs. The receptors derive from a young man in good health. Some clones in this sample may be carry-over from other donors' samples. Each CDR3 is given with its conserved first and last residue. Each record gives: CDR3 protein, V gene, J gene, D gene. A D gene is named only where the DNA matches it firmly.

CASSGKVGNYGYTF	TRBV5-1	TRBJ1-2	.
CASSLEGGSYTF	TRBV27	TRBJ1-2	.
CASSPGGAGYGYTF	TRBV5-4	TRBJ1-2	.
CASSPTGGRGSYEQYF	TRBV28	TRBJ2-7	.
CASSIGHRGYLNTEAFF	TRBV19	TRBJ1-1	TRBD1
CASGRGTNEKLFF	TRBV28	TRBJ1-4	.
CASSELSAGTGSNIQYF	TRBV6-1	TRBJ2-4	TRBD1
CAINDRGGLYGYTF	TRBV10-3	TRBJ1-2	.
CASSLGPAGGIEQFF	TRBV5-1	TRBJ2-1	TRBD2
CASRAFWGSEAFF	TRBV2	TRBJ1-1	.
CASSLDGQGADQPQHF	TRBV5-1	TRBJ1-5	TRBD1
CASSFLTGGETQYF	TRBV11-2	TRBJ2-5	TRBD1
CASSGSLGPGEQYF	TRBV10-1	TRBJ2-7	.
CASSLTHATEAFF	TRBV7-8	TRBJ1-1	.
CASNLGGASTDTQYF	TRBV9	TRBJ2-3	.
CASSVSGTEAFF	TRBV2	TRBJ1-1	.
CASSYRQGRNQPQHF	TRBV6-5	TRBJ1-5	.
CSAGQYQPQHF	TRBV20-1	TRBJ1-5	.
CASSLDLFEGQDYGYTF	TRBV11-2	TRBJ1-2	TRBD1
CASSSLASRTEAFF	TRBV18	TRBJ1-1	.
CASSTITGLAVNEQFF	TRBV19	TRBJ2-1	TRBD2
CASTSLGSPPLQYGYTF	TRBV5-1	TRBJ1-2	.
CASRPPRGQGEIDQPQHF	TRBV2	TRBJ1-5	TRBD1
CASSPGLAVEETQYF	TRBV5-6	TRBJ2-5	TRBD2
CASSPTRGAEAFF	TRBV7-9	TRBJ1-1	.
CASSSGGEQYF	TRBV7-3	TRBJ2-7	.
CASRRTFQNIQYF	TRBV27	TRBJ2-4	.
CASSLLTAGVNEQFF	TRBV27	TRBJ2-1	.
CSVGEEGRPINEKLFF	TRBV29-1	TRBJ1-4	.
CASEEGRTGYTF	TRBV19	TRBJ1-2	.
CASSAGTGNMNTEAFF	TRBV5-1	TRBJ1-1	TRBD1
CASSPYSVNTIYF	TRBV19	TRBJ1-3	.
CASSPGLAQYF	TRBV7-2	TRBJ2-3	TRBD2
CASSPRPTGIQGYTF	TRBV14	TRBJ1-2	.
CASSNGLAKNIQYF	TRBV5-1	TRBJ2-4	.
CASSLSGGEETQYF	TRBV28	TRBJ2-5	.
CASSPVQGNTIYF	TRBV7-2	TRBJ1-3	.
CASSPGTANTEAFF	TRBV19	TRBJ1-1	TRBD1
CSVATSGMGEQYF	TRBV29-1	.	TRBD2
CASNLAGLETEAFF	TRBV2	TRBJ1-1	.
CASTGRQREKETQYF	TRBV11-1	TRBJ2-5	.
CASSEGPFYEQYF	TRBV2	TRBJ2-7	.
CASSSGADTQYF	TRBV7-2	TRBJ2-3	.
CASSLGGRTGPLNTEAFF	TRBV7-2	TRBJ1-1	.
CASSSLAGVSTEQFF	TRBV5-6	TRBJ2-1	TRBD2
CASTTSGSRRSTDTQYF	TRBV5-1	TRBJ2-3	TRBD2
CASSVGPSGEKLFF	TRBV27	TRBJ1-4	.
CASSPGVRGLGTEAFF	TRBV18	TRBJ1-1	.
CASSQTWNEQFF	TRBV28	TRBJ2-1	.
CASSLGLAGPTYF	TRBV28	TRBJ2-7	TRBD2
CASSQAGGGAGGTDTQYF	TRBV4-2	TRBJ2-3	TRBD2
CASSGPFPNEQFF	TRBV2	TRBJ2-1	.
CASSYKPGPTYEQYF	TRBV19	TRBJ2-7	.
CASSISWGEQFF	TRBV7-9	TRBJ2-1	.
CASSPGTGLIYGYTF	TRBV28	TRBJ1-2	TRBD1
CASSLDRTNYGYTF	TRBV6-6	TRBJ1-2	.
CASSAGNFVDSNYGYTF	TRBV7-9	TRBJ1-2	.
CASSLDGGTGTFGYTF	TRBV7-3	TRBJ1-2	TRBD1